This passage covers 17 T cell receptor beta chains from one sample sequenced in a study of shared clonotypes between healthy human individuals. Sequenced by immunoSEQ multiplex PCR; TCRdb stores in-frame clones only, minus some. The repertoire consists of roughly 700,000 clones, with under 80% occurring once and the leading ten covering approximately 1.7%. Sequencing used memory CD4+ T cells sorted from blood. Subset indicated: CD45RA-negative fraction. These receptors were collected from a young woman in good health.

This chain connects TRBV28 to TRBJ2-1; D is uncertain. V was pared by 6 bases and J by 0 bases, with 9 bases between. The CDR3 sequence is 14 residues long. CDR1 is MDHEN, CDR2 SYDVKM, per germline. The CDR3 spells CASSSVSSYNEQFF. The CDR3 nucleotides read TGTGCCAGCAGCTCTGTTAGCTCCTACAATGAGCAGTTCTTC.

This clone has a handful of counts. CDR3 sequence: CASRDLGVIYTGELFF. CDR3 in DNA: TGCGCCAGCAGGGATCTAGGTGTCATTTACACCGGGGAGCTGTTTTTT. The rearrangement joins TRBV10-2 to TRBJ2-2, with D unclear. The germline gives CDR1 WSHSY, CDR2 SAAADI. Between the trimmed V and J ends, which lost 6 bases and 3 bases, there was a span of 17 bases. This CDR3 spans 16 amino acids.

A few counts support this clone. This chain joins TRBV9 and TRBJ2-1; D call uncertain. CDR1 is SGDLS and CDR2 is YYNGEE in the germline V gene. The ends were cut back, 2 bases at V and 10 bases at J, with 10 bases in the middle. The CDR3 is made up of 12 amino acids. CDR3 coding DNA: TGTGCCAGCAGCGTGGAGCCGTGGGAGCAGTTCTTC. As protein: CASSVEPWEQFF.

The genes are TRBV30 and TRBJ2-2, with 9 bases identical to TRBD1. The CDR3 covers 14 residues. The germline CDR1 and CDR2 sequences are GTSNPN and SVGIG (reference sequence). The V and J ends lost 5 bases and 4 bases, in that order; junction bases with no gene match: 5. The CDR3, as DNA: TGTGCCTGGGCGGGACAGGGAATCACCGGGGAGCTGTTTTTT. Translation: CAWAGQGITGELFF.

This chain connects TRBV7-6 to TRBJ2-7, with D perhaps TRBD1 (6 bases). The germline V gene has CDR1 SGHVS and CDR2 FNYEAQ. V gave up 4 bases and J gave up 7 bases, with 14 bases separating them. The CDR3 has 13 amino acids. The CDR3 DNA sequence: TGTGCCAGCAGCTCACCGGGACATCGGGAGCAGTACTTC. Protein product: CASSSPGHREQYF.

V and J are TRBV10-3 and TRBJ2-3; TRBD2 might be the D (5 bases). The CDR3 runs to 14 residues. Deletions cut 10 bases from V and 6 bases from J, with 20 bases between. Germline CDR1 ENHRY, CDR2 SYGVKD. In DNA, the CDR3 is TGTGCCAGCAGCCACAAGCGGTCCTGGGATACGCAGTATTTT. This codes for CASSHKRSWDTQYF.

This chain connects TRBV5-1 to TRBJ2-6, with D possibly TRBD2 on 6 matching bases. There are 16 residues in the CDR3. V lost 6 bases and J 4 bases, leaving 17 bases between the germline ends. Germline CDR1 reads SGHRS; CDR2 reads YFSETQ. This chain's CDR3 is CASKTRGTSGANVLTF. The CDR3 region has the DNA TGCGCCAGCAAAACGCGGGGAACCTCCGGGGCCAACGTCCTGACTTTC.

In this sample, this clone turned up once. The rearrangement uses TRBV7-8 and TRBJ2-2; D is ambiguous. The CDR3 totals 15 residues. V lost 5 bases and J lost 1, with 11 bases in between. Germline V gene data show CDR1 as SGHVS and CDR2 as FQNEAQ. CDR3 sequence (DNA): TGTGCCAGCAGCCGACCGTTAAAGAACACCGGGGAGCTGTTTTTT. Encoded protein: CASSRPLKNTGELFF.

The genes are TRBV10-3 and TRBJ1-1; D not resolved. The length of the CDR3 is 14 residues. V was trimmed by 0 bases and J by 4 bases, leaving 9 bases between them. Germline CDR1 ENHRY, CDR2 SYGVKD. The CDR3 nucleotides are TGTGCCATCAGTGAGTCGTTCCTCAGCACTGAAGCTTTCTTT. This gives the protein CAISESFLSTEAFF.

Of note for this clone: The sample contains more than one DNA sequence encoding this CDR3. The chain recombines TRBV11-1 with TRBJ2-7, with 7 positions matching TRBD2. The CDR3 runs 14 residues. In germline, CDR1 is SGHAT, CDR2 FQDESV (reference sequence). V was pared by 6 bases and J by 0 bases, with 5 bases of the junction left unmatched. The CDR3 coding sequence is TGTGCCAGCAGTTCTCAGCGGGACTCCTACGAGCAGTACTTC. The encoded protein is CASSSQRDSYEQYF.

The J gene is TRBJ2-3, the V gene TRBV6-6; no clear D gene. This CDR3 region has 15 residues. V was cut by 4 bases and J by 2 bases, with 13 bases left in between. Germline assignment: CDR1 MNHNY and CDR2 SVGAGI (reference sequence). CDR3 bases: TGTGCCAGCAGTTCCTTCCGTGGCCCCACAGATACGCAGTATTTT. This encodes CASSSFRGPTDTQYF.

This chain links TRBV7-6 with TRBJ1-1; TRBD1 is a possible D gene (5 bases). V was trimmed by 6 bases and J by 5 bases, leaving 22 bases between them. There are 16 residues in the CDR3. Germline V gene data show CDR1 as SGHVS and CDR2 as FNYEAQ. CDR3: CASSTLTDPLQTEAFF. Written as DNA, the CDR3 is TGTGCCAGCAGTACCCTGACAGACCCCCTGCAAACTGAAGCTTTCTTT.

Worth noting for this clone: The same CDR3 also results from other DNA sequences found in this sample. This rearrangement joins TRBV5-6 to TRBJ1-2; D is undetermined. V shed 1 base and J shed 4 bases, with 5 bases lying between them. The length of the CDR3 is 12 residues. Germline V gives CDR1 SGHDT, CDR2 YYEEEE. The CDR3 loop is CASSLSGYGYTF. DNA of the CDR3: TGTGCCAGCAGCTTGTCTGGCTATGGCTACACCTTC.

The genes are TRBV7-9 and TRBJ2-3; D is unresolved. Germline V gene lookup returns CDR1 SEHNR and CDR2 FQNEAQ (reference sequence). Trimming cost V 9 bases and J 5 bases, with 9 bases left between them. This CDR3 is built from 11 residues. CDR3 DNA sequence: TGTGCCAGTGGGCAGATAGATACGCAGTATTTT. Translation: CASGQIDTQYF.

The chain joins TRBV20-1 to TRBJ2-3; D is ambiguous. With 0 bases removed from V and 6 bases from J, the gap between germline ends came to 4 bases. Germline V gives CDR1 DFQATT, CDR2 SNEGSKA (reference sequence). CDR3 length: 11 amino acids. In DNA form, the CDR3 reads TGCAGTGCTAGAGATGGTGATACGCAGTATTTT. Protein sequence: CSARDGDTQYF.

The V and J genes are TRBV29-1 and TRBJ1-1, with 9 bases identical to TRBD1. With 8 bases clipped from V and 3 bases from J, the junction kept 7 bases outside the gene matches. Germline V lookup: CDR1 SQVTM, CDR2 ANQGSEA. This CDR3 comprises 13 residues. The CDR3 reads CSLFGTGHTEAFF. The CDR3 coding sequence is TGCAGCTTGTTCGGGACAGGGCACACTGAAGCTTTCTTT.

Notes on this clone: Other nucleotide sequences from this sample produce the same CDR3. This chain connects TRBV7-9 to TRBJ2-3; D uncertain. Trimming cost V 5 bases and J 0 bases, with 9 bases left between them. CDR3 length: 14 residues. The germline CDR1 and CDR2 sequences are SEHNR and FQNEAQ (reference sequence). CDR3 protein: CASSPTSSTDTQYF. DNA for the CDR3: TGTGCCAGCAGCCCGACCTCTAGCACAGATACGCAGTATTTT.